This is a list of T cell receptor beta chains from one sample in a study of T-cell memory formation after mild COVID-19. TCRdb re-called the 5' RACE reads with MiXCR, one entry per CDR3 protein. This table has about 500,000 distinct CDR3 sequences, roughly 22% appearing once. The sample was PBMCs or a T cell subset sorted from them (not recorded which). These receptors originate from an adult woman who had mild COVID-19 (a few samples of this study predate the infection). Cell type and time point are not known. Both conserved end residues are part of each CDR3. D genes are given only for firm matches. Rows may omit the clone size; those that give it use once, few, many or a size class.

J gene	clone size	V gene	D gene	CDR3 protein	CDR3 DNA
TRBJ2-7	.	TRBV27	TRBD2	CASSPSTSGGFYEQYF	TGTGCCAGCAGTCCTTCGACTAGCGGGGGTTTTTACGAGCAGTACTTC
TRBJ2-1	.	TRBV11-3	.	CASSLAPTANEQFF	TGTGCCAGCAGCTTAGCTCCGACAGCGAATGAGCAGTTCTTC
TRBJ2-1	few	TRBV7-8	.	CASSGPSYNEQFF	TGTGCCAGCAGCGGGCCATCCTACAATGAGCAGTTCTTC
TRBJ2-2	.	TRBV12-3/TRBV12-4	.	CASRLPGLPTGELFF	TGTGCCAGCAGACTCCCGGGACTGCCCACCGGGGAGCTGTTTTTT
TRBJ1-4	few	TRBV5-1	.	CASSDPGALNEKLFF	TGCGCCAGCAGCGATCCAGGGGCCCTTAATGAAAAACTGTTTTTT
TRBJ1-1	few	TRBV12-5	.	CASGLVLGMNTEAFF	TGTGCTAGTGGTTTGGTACTGGGTATGAACACTGAAGCTTTCTTT
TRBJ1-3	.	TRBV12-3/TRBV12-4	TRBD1	CATRDSSGNTIYF	TGTGCCACTAGGGACAGCTCGGGAAACACCATATATTTT
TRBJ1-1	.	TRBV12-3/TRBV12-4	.	CASISPTGNTEAFF	TGTGCCAGCATCTCCCCGACAGGTAACACTGAAGCTTTCTTT
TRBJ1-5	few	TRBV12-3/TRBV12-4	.	CASSLGGIQPQHF	TGTGCCAGCAGTTTGGGAGGGATCCAGCCCCAGCATTTT
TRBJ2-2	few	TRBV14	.	CASSLLGGYTGELFF	TGTGCCAGCAGCCTATTGGGGGGCTACACCGGGGAGCTGTTTTTT
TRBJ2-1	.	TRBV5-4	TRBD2	CASSLQLAGENEQFF	TGTGCCAGCAGCTTGCAACTAGCGGGAGAAAATGAGCAGTTCTTC
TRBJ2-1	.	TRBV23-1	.	CASTDSFPSSYNEQFF	TGCGCCAGCACGGACAGTTTCCCCAGCTCCTACAATGAGCAGTTCTTC
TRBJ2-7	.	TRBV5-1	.	CASSLPGNYEQYF	TGCGCCAGCAGCTTGCCCGGGAACTACGAGCAGTACTTC
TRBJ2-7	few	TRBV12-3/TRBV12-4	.	CASSPVLPYEQYF	TGTGCCTCGAGCCCGGTTCTACCCTACGAGCAGTACTTC
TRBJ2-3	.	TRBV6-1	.	CASSEGWRDRYTDTQYF	TGTGCCAGCAGTGAGGGGTGGCGGGACAGATACACAGATACGCAGTATTTT
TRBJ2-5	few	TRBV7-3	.	CASSLAALPQETQYF	TGTGCCAGCAGCTTAGCGGCGTTACCTCAAGAGACCCAGTACTTC
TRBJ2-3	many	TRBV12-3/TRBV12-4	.	CASSRSGGTDTQYF	TGTGCCAGCAGCCGTTCGGGGGGCACAGATACGCAGTATTTT
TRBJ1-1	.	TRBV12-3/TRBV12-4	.	CASSLVRGTEAFF	TGTGCCAGCAGTTTAGTCAGGGGTACTGAAGCTTTCTTT
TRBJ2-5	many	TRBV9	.	CASSSNPGESRETQYF	TGTGCCAGCAGCTCCAACCCCGGGGAGTCCAGAGAGACCCAGTACTTC
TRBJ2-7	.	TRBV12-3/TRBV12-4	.	CASSLYGGGYEQYF	TGTGCCAGCAGTTTATATGGAGGTGGCTACGAGCAGTACTTC
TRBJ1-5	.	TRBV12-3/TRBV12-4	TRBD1	CASIDRGRGGPQHF	TGTGCCAGCATCGACAGGGGCCGGGGGGGACCCCAGCATTTT
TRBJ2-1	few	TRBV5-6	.	CASSFGGPNNEQFF	TGTGCCAGCAGCTTTGGGGGCCCAAACAATGAGCAGTTCTTC
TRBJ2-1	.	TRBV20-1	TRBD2	CSAIRGTRNNEQFF	TGCAGTGCTATACGCGGGACTAGGAACAATGAGCAGTTCTTC
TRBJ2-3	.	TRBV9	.	CASSPPKYRGGDTQYF	TGTGCCAGCAGCCCACCTAAATACAGGGGAGGAGATACGCAGTATTTT
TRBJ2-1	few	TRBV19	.	CASTGRGANYNEQFF	TGTGCCAGTACCGGAAGGGGAGCAAACTACAATGAGCAGTTCTTC
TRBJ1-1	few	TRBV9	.	CASSVEANTEAFF	TGTGCCAGCAGCGTAGAGGCGAACACTGAAGCTTTCTTT
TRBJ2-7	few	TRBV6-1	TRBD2	CASRIISSGGAYEQYF	TGTGCCAGCAGGATAATCTCCAGCGGGGGGGCCTACGAGCAGTACTTC
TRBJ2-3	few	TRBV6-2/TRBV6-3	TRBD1	CASSSGQEPTDTQYF	TGTGCCAGCAGTTCCGGACAGGAACCTACAGATACGCAGTATTTT
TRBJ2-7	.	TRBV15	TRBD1	CATSTRPGTGFEQYF	TGTGCCACCAGCACCCGCCCCGGGACAGGGTTCGAGCAGTACTTC
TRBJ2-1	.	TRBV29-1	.	CSVVRTLTYNEQFF	TGCAGCGTTGTCCGGACGTTAACCTACAATGAGCAGTTCTTC
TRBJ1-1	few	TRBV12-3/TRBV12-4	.	CASSLDTWGTEAFF	TGTGCCAGCAGTTTAGATACGTGGGGAACTGAAGCTTTCTTT
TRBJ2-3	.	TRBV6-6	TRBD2	CASSYGLVTDTQYF	TGTGCCAGCAGTTACGGACTAGTCACAGATACGCAGTATTTT
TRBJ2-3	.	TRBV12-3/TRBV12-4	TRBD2	CASSFSGKSIYTQYF	TGTGCCAGCAGTTTCAGCGGGAAGTCAATATATACGCAGTATTTT
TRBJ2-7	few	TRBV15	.	CATSSGGTPSYEQYF	TGTGCCACCAGCAGCGGGGGAACCCCCTCCTACGAGCAGTACTTC
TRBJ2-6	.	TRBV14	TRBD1	CASSQVGRGQGANVLTF	TGTGCCAGCAGCCAAGTTGGAAGGGGGCAGGGGGCCAACGTCCTGACTTTC
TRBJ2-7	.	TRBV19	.	CASSSGGIYEQYF	TGTGCCAGTAGTAGTGGAGGGATTTACGAGCAGTACTTC
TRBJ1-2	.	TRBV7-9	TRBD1	CASSLATGTGSGGYTF	TGTGCCAGCAGCTTAGCTACCGGGACAGGGTCAGGAGGCTACACCTTC
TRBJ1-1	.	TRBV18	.	CASSPAGWGNAEAFF	TGTGCCAGCTCACCGGCAGGGTGGGGGAACGCTGAAGCTTTCTTT
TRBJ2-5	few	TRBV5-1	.	CASSPGGTRETQYF	TGCGCCAGCAGCCCTGGAGGGACAAGGGAGACCCAGTACTTC
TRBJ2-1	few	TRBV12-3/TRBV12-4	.	CASSLKGYEQFF	TGTGCCAGCAGTTTAAAGGGCTATGAGCAGTTCTTC
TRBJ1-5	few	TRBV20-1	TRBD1	CSAIDPGGGNQPQHF	TGCAGTGCTATCGACCCAGGGGGTGGCAATCAGCCCCAGCATTTT
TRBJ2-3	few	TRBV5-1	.	CASSLLAEGDTQYF	TGCGCCAGCAGCTTATTGGCAGAAGGTGATACGCAGTATTTT
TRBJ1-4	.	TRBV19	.	CASSITGLGTNEKLFF	TGTGCCAGTAGTATCACAGGGCTCGGGACTAATGAAAAACTGTTTTTT
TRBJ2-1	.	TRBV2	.	CASRRPGEEQFF	TGTGCCAGCAGGAGACCAGGGGAGGAGCAGTTCTTC
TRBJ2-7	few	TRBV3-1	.	CASARAENHEQYF	TGTGCCAGCGCCCGGGCAGAGAACCACGAGCAGTACTTC
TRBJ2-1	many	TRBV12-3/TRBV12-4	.	CASSLVGEQFF	TGCGCCAGCAGCTTGGTGGGTGAGCAGTTCTTC
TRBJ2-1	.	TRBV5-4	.	CASSHGRLSYNEQFF	TGTGCCAGCAGCCACGGGCGCCTCTCCTACAATGAGCAGTTCTTC
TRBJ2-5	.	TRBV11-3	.	CASSLAPVGTQYF	TGTGCCAGCAGCTTGGCCCCAGTGGGGACCCAGTACTTC